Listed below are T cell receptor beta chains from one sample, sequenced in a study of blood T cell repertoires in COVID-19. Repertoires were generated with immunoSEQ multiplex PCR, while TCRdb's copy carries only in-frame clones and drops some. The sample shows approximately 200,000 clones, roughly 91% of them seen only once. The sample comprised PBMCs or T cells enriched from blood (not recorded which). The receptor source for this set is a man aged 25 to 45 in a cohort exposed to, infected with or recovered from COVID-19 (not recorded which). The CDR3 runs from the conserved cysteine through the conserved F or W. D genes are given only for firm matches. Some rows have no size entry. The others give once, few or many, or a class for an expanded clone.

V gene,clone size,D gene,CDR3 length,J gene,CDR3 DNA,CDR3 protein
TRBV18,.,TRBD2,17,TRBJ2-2,TGTGCCAGCTCACCAGGACTAGCGGGAGTAGTTACCGGGGAGCTGTTTTTT,CASSPGLAGVVTGELFF
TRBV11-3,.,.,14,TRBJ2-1,TGTGCCAGCAGCTCTCTCACTAGGGCCAATGAGCAGTTCTTC,CASSSLTRANEQFF
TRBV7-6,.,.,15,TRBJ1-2,TGTGCCAGCAGCTTAGCGCGTGGAGTTAACTATGGCTACACCTTC,CASSLARGVNYGYTF
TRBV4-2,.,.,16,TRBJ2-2,TGTGCCAGCAGCCAAGTACAATCAGGGGAAGCCGGGGAGCTGTTTTTT,CASSQVQSGEAGELFF
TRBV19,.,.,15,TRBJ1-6,TGTGCCAGTAGACAAGGAGGACAGTATAATTCACCCCTCCACTTT,CASRQGGQYNSPLHF
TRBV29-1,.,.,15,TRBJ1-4,TGCAGCGTTACCGGGACTGTTGGTGTTGGTGAAAAACTGTTTTTT,CSVTGTVGVGEKLFF
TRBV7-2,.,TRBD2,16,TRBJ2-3,TGTGCCAGCAGCTCTCAAGCGGGAATAAGTACAGATACGCAGTATTTT,CASSSQAGISTDTQYF
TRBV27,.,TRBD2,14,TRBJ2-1,TGTGCCAGCAAAGAACTAGCGGTCTACAATGAGCAGTTCTTC,CASKELAVYNEQFF
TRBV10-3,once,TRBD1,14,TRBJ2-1,TGTGCCACCAACGCCCCAGGACAGGGGTTCTCTCTGTTCTTC,CATNAPGQGFSLFF
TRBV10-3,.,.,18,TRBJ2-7,TGTGCCATCAGTGAGCCCTTCTCCAGTGGCCGCTTCTCCTACGAGCAGTACTTC,CAISEPFSSGRFSYEQYF
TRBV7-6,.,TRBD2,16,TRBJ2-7,TGTGCCAGCAGCGGGGGACTAGCGGGAGTCTCCTACGAGCAGTACTTC,CASSGGLAGVSYEQYF
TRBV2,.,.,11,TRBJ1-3,TGTGCCACCGGGGACTGGGGCACCATATATTTT,CATGDWGTIYF
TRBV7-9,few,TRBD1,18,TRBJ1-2,TGTGCCAGCAGCCAGACTAGGGACAGGGGATCCCTCAACTATGGCTACACCTTC,CASSQTRDRGSLNYGYTF
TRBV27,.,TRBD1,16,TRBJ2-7,TGTGCCAGCAGTTCCGGGACAGGGGGCCTACACTACGAGCAGTACTTC,CASSSGTGGLHYEQYF
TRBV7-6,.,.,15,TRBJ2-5,TGTGCCACCACTCCCCTTGTAGCGGCCTCGGGGACCCAGTACTTC,CATTPLVAASGTQYF
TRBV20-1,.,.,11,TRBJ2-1,TGCACCCCCTTGCCAGGGGACGGGCAGTTCTTC,CTPLPGDGQFF
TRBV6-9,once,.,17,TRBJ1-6,TGTGCCAGCAGTTATGGGGTGGGGGGAAGGAGGAATTCACCCCTCCACTTT,CASSYGVGGRRNSPLHF
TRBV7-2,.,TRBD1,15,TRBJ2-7,TGTGCCAGCAGGCTAGACAGGGGAAAAACCTACGAGCAGTACTTC,CASRLDRGKTYEQYF
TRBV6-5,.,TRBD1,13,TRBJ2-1,TGTGCCAGCACTTCACAGGGGGCCCATGAGCAGTTCTTC,CASTSQGAHEQFF
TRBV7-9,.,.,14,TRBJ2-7,TGTGCCAGCACCGATCAGATCATCTCCTACGAGCAGTACTTC,CASTDQIISYEQYF
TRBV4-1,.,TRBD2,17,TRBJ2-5,TGCGCCAGCAGCCAAGAGACTAGCGGGAGGGAAGAGGAGACCCAGTACTTC,CASSQETSGREEETQYF
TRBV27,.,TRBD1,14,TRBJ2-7,TGTGCCAGCAGTTTCAGGGGACAGAAATACGAGCAGTACTTC,CASSFRGQKYEQYF
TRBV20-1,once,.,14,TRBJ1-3,TGCAGTGCTAGTGAGGACTCGACTGTTCTTGCCCTATATTTT,CSASEDSTVLALYF
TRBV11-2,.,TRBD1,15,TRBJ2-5,TGTGCCAGCAGCCGGGGGACAGGGGGCATGGAGACCCAGTACTTC,CASSRGTGGMETQYF
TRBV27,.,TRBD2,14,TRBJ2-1,TGTGCCAGCCGGCGCGGCGGGAGTTTAAATGAGCAGTTCTTC,CASRRGGSLNEQFF
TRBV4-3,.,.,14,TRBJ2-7,TGCGCCAGCAGCCAAGGGAGAATAGTCTACGAGCAGTACTTC,CASSQGRIVYEQYF
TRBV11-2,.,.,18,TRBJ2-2,TGTGCCAGCAGCTTAGCCCGAGAAGTAGCGGTGAACACCGGGGAGCTGTTTTTT,CASSLAREVAVNTGELFF
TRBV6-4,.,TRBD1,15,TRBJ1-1,TGTGCCAGCAGTCCAGGGGACAGGGTAAACACTGAAGCTTTCTTT,CASSPGDRVNTEAFF
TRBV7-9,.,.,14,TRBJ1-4,TGTGCCAGCAGCCCTAGACTTCACCGAGAAAAACTGTTTTTT,CASSPRLHREKLFF
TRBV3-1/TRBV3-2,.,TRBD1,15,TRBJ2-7,TGTGCCAGCAGCCAAGAGGGACAGGGATTCGACGAGCAGTACTTC,CASSQEGQGFDEQYF
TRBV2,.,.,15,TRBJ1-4,TGTGCCAGCAGGGAGGGGACGGACTATAATGAAAAACTGTTTTTT,CASREGTDYNEKLFF
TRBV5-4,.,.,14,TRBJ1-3,TGTGCCAGCAGCTTCGTCGGCTCTGGAAACACCATATATTTT,CASSFVGSGNTIYF
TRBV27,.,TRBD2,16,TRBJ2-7,TGTGCCAGCAGTCCGGGGACTAGCTCACTTGGGGGCGAGCAGTACTTC,CASSPGTSSLGGEQYF
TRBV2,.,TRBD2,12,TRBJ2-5,TGTGCCAGAGCAGGACTAGGAGAGACCCAGTACTTC,CARAGLGETQYF
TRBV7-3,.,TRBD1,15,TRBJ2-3,TGTGCCAGCAGCTTCGGGACAGGGGGCACAGATACGCAGTATTTT,CASSFGTGGTDTQYF
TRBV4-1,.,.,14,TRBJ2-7,TGCGCCAGCAGCCAGACCGGGAGTCCCTACGAGCAGTACTTC,CASSQTGSPYEQYF
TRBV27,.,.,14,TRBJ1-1,TGTGCCAGCAGTTTTCGGGGGGCTAAAACTGAAGCTTTCTTT,CASSFRGAKTEAFF
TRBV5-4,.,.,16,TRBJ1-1,TGTGCCAGCAGCTTGGGTGTGGCGGGCCGATGGACTGAAGCTTTCTTT,CASSLGVAGRWTEAFF
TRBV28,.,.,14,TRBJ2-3,TGTGCCAGCAGATTCGACCAGACACTAGATACGCAGTATTTT,CASRFDQTLDTQYF
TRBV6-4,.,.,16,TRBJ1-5,TGTGCCAGCAGTGACGGCGGGGTTAATAGCAATCAGCCCCAGCATTTT,CASSDGGVNSNQPQHF
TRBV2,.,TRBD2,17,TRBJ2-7,TGTGCCAGCAGTGAGGAAAGGGCTAGCGGGAGGTCCTACGAGCAGTACTTC,CASSEERASGRSYEQYF
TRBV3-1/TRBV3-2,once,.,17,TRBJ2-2,TGTGCCAGCAGCATACCCGCGGGACCAGCAAACACCGGGGAGCTGTTTTTT,CASSIPAGPANTGELFF
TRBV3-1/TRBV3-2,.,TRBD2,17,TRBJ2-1,TGTGCCAGCAGCCAATTGACTAGCTGGAGCTCCTACAATGAGCAGTTCTTC,CASSQLTSWSSYNEQFF
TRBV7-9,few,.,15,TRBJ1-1,TGTGCCAGCAGCGCGGGCGGTACTGGGGATACTGAAGCTTTCTTT,CASSAGGTGDTEAFF
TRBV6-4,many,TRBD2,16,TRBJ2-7,TGTGCCAGCAGCCCTCAGGCGGGAGATTCCCCTCTCGAGCAGTACTTC,CASSPQAGDSPLEQYF
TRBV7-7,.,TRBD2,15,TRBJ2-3,TGTGCTAGCAGCCCCAGCGGGACCAGCACAGATACGCAGTATTTT,CASSPSGTSTDTQYF
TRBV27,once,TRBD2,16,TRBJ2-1,TGTGCCAGCAGTTTAGGGTCCCTAGCGGGATACAATGAGCAGTTCTTC,CASSLGSLAGYNEQFF
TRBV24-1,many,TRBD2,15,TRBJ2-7,TGTGCCACCAGTGATTTACTAGCGGGCTCCTACGAGCAGTACTTC,CATSDLLAGSYEQYF